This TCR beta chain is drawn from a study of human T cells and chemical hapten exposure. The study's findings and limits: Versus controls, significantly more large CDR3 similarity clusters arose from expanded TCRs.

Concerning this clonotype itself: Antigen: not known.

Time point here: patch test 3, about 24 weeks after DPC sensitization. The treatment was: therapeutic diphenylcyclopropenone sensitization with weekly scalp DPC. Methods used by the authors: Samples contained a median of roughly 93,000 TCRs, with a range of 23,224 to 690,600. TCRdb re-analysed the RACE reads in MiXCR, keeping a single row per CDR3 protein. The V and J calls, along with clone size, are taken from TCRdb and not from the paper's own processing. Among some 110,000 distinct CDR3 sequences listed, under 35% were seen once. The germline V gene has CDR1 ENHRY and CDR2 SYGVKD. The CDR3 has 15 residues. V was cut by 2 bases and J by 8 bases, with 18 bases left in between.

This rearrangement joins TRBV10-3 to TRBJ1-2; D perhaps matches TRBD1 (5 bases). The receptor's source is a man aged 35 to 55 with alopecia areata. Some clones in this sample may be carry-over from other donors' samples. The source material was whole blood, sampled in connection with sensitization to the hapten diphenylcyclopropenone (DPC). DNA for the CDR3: TGTGCCATCAGTGAGGAGGGACTGACCCTGGAAGGCTACACCTTC. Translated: CAISEEGLTLEGYTF.